This T cell receptor beta chain was found in a study of beta chain features in type 1 diabetes (dated by TCRdb to 2017 to 2018). For context, the study as a whole: Mean age, gender distribution, total cell number and subset yield were not different between patients and healthy donors. A total of roughly 100 million sorted cells were examined across all samples, and the number of cells per subset was strongly correlated with RNA yield. In the study, TCRB repertoires of sorted circulating CD4+ T cell subsets from recently diagnosed type 1 diabetes patients were compared with those of matched healthy donors. Regulatory and stem cell-like memory subsets were obtained from only 8 patients and roughly eight healthy donors, while naive and central memory subsets were obtained from all 28 donors.

In its sample, this clone was seen a few times. It lacks a known antigen. The sample holds no much larger clone one base away, and base qualities are not on file. Measured from the cysteine to the phenylalanine, the CDR3 is 14 residues long. Just CDR3 DNA is preserved here, 42 bases in frame from base 1. Relative to germline, V is missing 2 bases and J is missing 5 bases, with 3 bases of the junction outside any gene match. Per the germline V gene, MDHEN is the CDR1 and SYDVKM is the CDR2. Results the study describes overall, beyond this receptor: In all four CD4+ subsets, TCRB CDR3 length was moderately but significantly shorter in type 1 diabetes patients. Naive, central memory and regulatory TCRB repertoires appeared to be more alike among patients than among healthy donors. At VDJ recombination sites, type 1 diabetes patients had fewer insertions and more deleted nucleotides, which implies abnormalities in thymic rearrangement. Sequencing cDNA rather than genomic DNA could over-represent highly expressing activated cells, although activation and CD3 levels did not differ between groups. Shorter templates might be favored by PCR, yet because patient and control samples were amplified and corrected together, any such skew would affect both groups equally. Because small numbers of individuals were included in the HLA sub-analyses, any influence of HLA type on TCRB rearrangement was left unresolved.

Each donor gave one peripheral blood draw, averaging roughly 0.11 L, which was collected into heparinised tubes. Naive, central memory, regulatory and stem cell-like memory CD4+ T cells were sorted on a BD FACSAria II using a panel including CD45RO, CCR7, CD25, CD127, CD95 and CD27. Purity was above 95% for every sorted population. PBMCs were isolated immediately by Lymphoprep density gradient centrifugation and stained directly without culture. So that batch effects would be minimized, each experiment stained and sorted samples in pairs, pairing one healthy donor with one patient. The High Capacity cDNA Reverse Transcription Kit was used to reverse transcribe all of the isolated RNA, meaning that expressed TCRB transcripts were what got sequenced. Deep immunoSEQ sequencing was performed on naive, central memory and regulatory T cell samples, with an average of roughly 3.3 million total reads per sample. Sorted cells were lysed in RLT buffer and RNA was extracted with DNase-treated RNeasy Micro or Mini kits, depending on cell number. Each cell subset was processed on its own to prevent cross-contamination, while patient and healthy donor samples were processed together. TCRB sequences were amplified from cDNA with the immunoSEQ multiplex PCR, producing 87-bp fragments spanning the CDR3 region. The amplicons were sequenced using the Illumina HiSeq platform. Regarding the original processing steps: Synthetic template baselines were used to correct PCR bias computationally, reads within Hamming distance 2 were collapsed together, and singletons that could not be merged were discarded. By aligning reads against IMGT, V, D and J genes, CDR3 length, and insertions or deletions at six rearrangement sites were assigned. Within each subset, clonotype counts were normalized to the number of sorted cells before true diversity and Gini coefficients were calculated with the tcR R package. The overlap coefficient, calculated on TCRB nucleotide sequences, was used to quantify repertoire sharing. As a proxy for the pre-selection repertoire, out-of-frame TCRB sequences from naive cells were analyzed. TCRdb holds this immuneACCESS table with in-frame rearrangements only. Some clones are missing; in checked studies, unresolved V genes explain under half, and the rest has no known cause. The D gene and trimming were derived from the DNA, and the V and J assignments and clone size from that table. The sample contains around 400,000 clones, about 15% of them found a single time. In total, the top ten clones hold about 0.02% of the sample.

The chain is assembled from TRBV28 and TRBJ2-1, with 7 bases matching TRBD2. The receptor was derived from a woman aged 18-29 years in good health. Sequenced: naive CD4+ T cells from blood. The sample's cell subset or site, from its label and the paper: true naive CD4+ T cells. The CDR3 here reads CASSLLGGNNEQFF. At the DNA level, the sequence is TGTGCCAGCAGTTTACTGGGGGGGAACAATGAGCAGTTCTTC.